This T cell receptor (beta chain) was sequenced for a study of T cells after yellow fever vaccination. Across the whole study: Preparing low-cell-number fractions relied on SMART-Seq v4 Ultra Low Input. Study outcomes and limitations: Among all clonotypes, a small share was observed in both CD4 and CD8 compartments.

This clonotype was seen repeatedly, ten times or more. What it binds is not known. MiXCR, applied by TCRdb to the 5' RACE reads, yields one record per CDR3 protein. The repertoire consists of 140,000 to 150,000 distinct CDR3 sequences, with approximately 6.6% occurring once and the leading ten covering more than 0.6%. The TCR originated in a man younger than 40 who received the YFV17D yellow fever vaccine. Specimen: CD4+ T cells sorted from PBMCs, collected 10 days after the yellow fever booster vaccination.

The CDR3 coding sequence is TGTGCCAGCAGCTTAGGAATGATGTGGGGAGTGGGGGAGCTGTTTTTT. Encoded protein: CASSLGMMWGVGELFF. The chain employs TRBV7-2 and TRBJ2-2; possible D gene TRBD2, 5 bases. The CDR3 is 16 amino acids. Per germline, CDR1 SGHTA and CDR2 FQGNSA. Deletions cut 1 base from V and 8 bases from J, with 17 bases between.